What follows are 7 T cell receptor beta chains derived from one specimen sequenced in a study of T cell repertoires in ileal Crohn's disease. Regarding time point: proximal margin of the surgical specimen (macroscopically non-inflamed). Produced via immunoSEQ multiplex PCR; TCRdb's table is partial and in-frame only. The table shows several thousand clones, with around 70% occurring only once. Sequenced sample: ileal tissue. The receptors shown here come from an adult with Crohn's disease.

This clone occurred once. The chain recombines TRBV11-1 with TRBJ2-6; a possible D gene is TRBD1 (6 bases). The CDR3 spans 15 residues. Trimming removed 5 bases at V and 1 base at J, with 9 bases between. Germline V lookup: CDR1 SGHAT, CDR2 FQDESV (reference sequence). In DNA, the CDR3 is TGTGCCAGCAGCATTACAGGGTCTGGGGCCAACGTCCTGACTTTC. Residues: CASSITGSGANVLTF.

The rearrangement joins TRBV5-1 to TRBJ2-3; TRBD2 matches at 7 bases. This CDR3 is built from 16 residues. Germline loops: CDR1 SGHRS, CDR2 YFSETQ. Losses at the gene ends were 0 bases for V and 4 bases for J; bases not matched to a gene: 8. The CDR3 region is CASSLALAGAADTQYF. In DNA, the CDR3 is TGCGCCAGCAGCTTGGCCTTAGCGGGTGCAGCAGATACGCAGTATTTT.

This chain joins TRBV14 and TRBJ1-2, with 9 bases identical to TRBD1. The V segment lost 10 bases and the J segment 6 bases; nucleotides outside the gene matches: 9. The CDR3 is 13 residues long. Germline V gene data show CDR1 as SGHDN and CDR2 as FVKESK. In DNA, the CDR3 is TGTGCCACCCAGCGGGGACAGGGCGATGGCTACACCTTC. As protein: CATQRGQGDGYTF.

The chain has TRBV7-3 and TRBJ1-5; tentative D call: TRBD1 (5 bases). The V and J ends lost 5 bases and 1 base respectively, with 12 bases between them. The CDR3 covers 15 residues. Germline loops: CDR1 SGHTA, CDR2 FQGTGA. CDR3 nucleotides: TGTGCCAGCAGCGGAAGGACACCAAGCAATCAGCCCCAGCATTTT. This codes for CASSGRTPSNQPQHF.

This clone was seen more than once but under ten times. V is TRBV6-5 and J is TRBJ1-2, with a possible D match to TRBD1 (5 bases). Per germline, CDR1 MNHEY and CDR2 SVGAGI. With 8 bases removed from V and 7 bases from J, the gap between germline ends came to 14 bases. There are 12 residues in the CDR3. This CDR3 is CASAGGVSGYTF. Here the CDR3 DNA reads TGTGCCAGCGCGGGGGGGGTGTCTGGCTACACCTTC.

This clone appeared once. The chain carries TRBV29-1 and TRBJ1-1, with D hard to call. This CDR3 has 12 amino acids. Germline assignment: CDR1 SQVTM and CDR2 ANQGSEA. V gave up 4 bases and J gave up 1 base, with 7 bases separating them. The CDR3, as DNA: TGCAGCGTTGTGGACTGGAACACTGAAGCTTTCTTT. Protein product: CSVVDWNTEAFF.

V gene TRBV18 combines with J gene TRBJ2-1, with D unresolved. The CDR3 has 15 amino acids. Germline loops: CDR1 KGHSH, CDR2 LQKENI. V lost 1 base to trimming and J lost 0 bases, with 7 bases between them. CDR3 bases: TGTGCCAGCTCACCACAACGAAGCTCCTACAATGAGCAGTTCTTC. Its protein is CASSPQRSSYNEQFF.